Sequencing of this TCR beta chain was carried out in a study of blood T cell repertoires in COVID-19. Across the whole study: In each case, the material was cDNA or gDNA derived from T cells, B-cell-depleted T cells, or PBMCs.

Germline CDR1 and CDR2: LGHNT and FRNRAP. Unmatched junction bases numbered 14, after V lost 7 bases and J lost 10 bases. The CDR3 runs 14 residues. Assay used: immunoSEQ multiplex PCR; TCRdb lists only in-frame clones, some missing. Among around 60,000 clones listed, 88% were seen once. The clonotype originates from a man in his fifties or sixties with active COVID-19. The sequencing input was peripheral blood. The gene calls are TRBV12-5 and TRBJ2-7; 9 bases fit TRBD1. Here the CDR3 DNA reads TGTGCTAGTGCCATGGTCCGGGACAGGGTACCACAGTACTTC. Its protein product is CASAMVRDRVPQYF.